This T cell receptor (beta chain) was found in a study of cytomegalovirus exposure and HLA in healthy donors (dated by TCRdb to 2016 to 2017). Describing the broader study: A later analysis indicated that the 130 or so validation repertoires were generated on the platform also employed for the 700 or so repertoires of the first cohort. High-throughput TCR immunosequencing, statistical association of individual TCRs with disease status, and machine learning were combined to predict cytomegalovirus infection status. The study aimed to test whether cataloging public T cell receptors could reveal signatures of past pathogen exposure. Along with the roughly 710-subject first cohort, a separate validation cohort of about 110 different subjects was used.

The V and J ends are trimmed by 6 bases and 0 bases, leaving 12 bases between them. The cysteine opens and the phenylalanine closes a CDR3 of 15 amino acids. Only CDR3 DNA remains: 45 bases, in frame from the first base. The germline V gene encodes CDR1 MNHEY and CDR2 SVGAGI. Broad study findings and their caveats: In vitro tests confirmed that three of the cytomegalovirus-associated TCR beta chains recognize cytomegalovirus antigens. The study listed approximately 150 TCR beta chains as associated with cytomegalovirus. Across donors, most TCR sequences were observed very rarely, whereas some public TCRs were present in many individuals. A later analysis lacked HLA typing for the validation cohort, so it scored co-occurrence in that cohort across all 110 or so repertoires. In both the original and validation cohorts, the classifier was reported to diagnose cytomegalovirus status with high specificity and sensitivity. The authors suggested that the approach could potentially be generalized to other disease states and immunological phenotypes. In a later analysis, TCRs clustered in the first cohort were found to also tend to co-occur in the 120 or so validation repertoires, with around 94% of cluster scores above 0.

The donors were included in the validation cohort of 120 subjects, a group kept apart from the roughly 610-subject first cohort. Library creation used the immunoSEQ multiplex PCR assay. The paper's data handling went like this. A statistical classification framework was built to diagnose cytomegalovirus status from the catalog of TCR beta chain sequences. The immuneACCESS repertoire file appears here via TCRdb, limited to in-frame rearrangements. These files lack a portion of the clones; in checked studies, under half of the deficit traces to unresolved V genes, and the cause of the others is not known. From that table come the V and J calls and clone size; the DNA was used to work out D and trimming. This sample is represented by hundreds of thousands of clones; around 86% of them were singletons. The ten largest account for more than 1.5% of the sample. In regard to this clone: Its antigen is currently not known. No base quality values were provided; no much bigger clone lies one nucleotide off.

The chain was built from TRBV6-5 and TRBJ1-5, with TRBD1 perhaps the D gene, on 6 matching bases. The clonotype originates from a woman between 18 and 29 years old in good health and CMV-seropositive. The sample comprised PBMCs. The nucleotide sequence reads as follows: TGTGCCAGCAGCCCTTACAGGGATAGCAATCAGCCCCAGCATTTT. Translated, it reads CASSPYRDSNQPQHF.